This paragraph covers one T cell receptor (beta chain) sequence. This specimen comes from a study of blood T cell repertoires in COVID-19. Germline V lookup: CDR1 MDHEN, CDR2 SYDVKM. The CDR3 runs 14 residues. The ends lost 3 bases at V and 5 bases at J; junction bases unmatched: 4. In the original workflow: The assay estimated nucleated cells by amplifying reference gene primers. Clones were sequenced by immunoSEQ multiplex PCR, and TCRdb holds only the in-frame ones, with some missing. That table is the source of V, J and clone size, and D and trimming were worked out from the DNA. The data hold about 190,000 clones, with approximately 79% observed a single time.

Sample: peripheral blood. The origin of this receptor is a woman aged 50 to 60 with acute or convalescent COVID-19. V and J are TRBV28 and TRBJ2-3; TRBD2 agrees at 8 bases. As DNA, the CDR3 is TGTGCCAGCAGTTTCGGGGGGGCTAAAGATACGCAGTATTTT. Amino acid sequence: CASSFGGAKDTQYF.